Shown below are 18 T cell receptor beta chains from a single sample sequenced in a study of cytomegalovirus exposure and HLA in healthy donors. Researchers ran the PCR with 60 Vbeta and 13 Jbeta primers. Using immunoSEQ multiplex PCR, the repertoire was profiled, and TCRdb retains in-frame clones only, with some absent. The repertoire includes roughly 200,000 clones, approximately 79% of them detected once, and approximately 1.5% sits in the top ten. The sequencing sample was made of PBMCs. The receptors shown here come from a man aged 45 to 65 in good health and CMV-seronegative.

Regarding this clone: This sample also contains other DNA sequences that code for the same CDR3. The chain recombines TRBV6-5 with TRBJ1-5, with a tentative D call TRBD1 (5 bases). Per germline, CDR1 MNHEY and CDR2 SVGAGI. The CDR3 runs to 14 residues. Between the trimmed V and J ends, which lost 0 bases and 2 bases, there was a span of 5 bases. The CDR3 DNA reads TGTGCCAGCAGTTACTCAGGGGGCAATCAGCCCCAGCATTTT. As protein: CASSYSGGNQPQHF.

This clone appeared a single time. This chain uses TRBV9 with TRBJ2-5; 9 bases map to TRBD2. From germline, CDR1 is SGDLS and CDR2 YYNGEE. The CDR3 consists of 16 residues. J was trimmed by 7 bases and V by 4 bases; bases with no gene match: 14. The CDR3 region is CASSPGGLAGVGTQYF. The DNA for the CDR3 is TGTGCCAGCAGCCCTGGGGGCTTAGCGGGAGTAGGGACCCAGTACTTC.

V is TRBV6-5 and J is TRBJ1-2, with 11 bases identical to TRBD1. The CDR3 runs to 16 residues. The ends lost 2 bases at V and 4 bases at J; junction bases unmatched: 6. From germline, CDR1 is MNHEY and CDR2 SVGAGI. The CDR3 sequence: CASSYVRTGGGYGYTF. CDR3 sequence (DNA): TGTGCCAGCAGTTACGTCAGGACAGGGGGCGGCTATGGCTACACCTTC.

V is TRBV7-9 and J is TRBJ2-7; 10 nucleotides agree with TRBD1. Germline V gene sequence: CDR1 SEHNR, CDR2 FQNEAQ (reference sequence). The ends lost 5 bases at V and 4 bases at J; junction bases unmatched: 8. The CDR3 covers 15 residues. The CDR3 DNA sequence: TGTGCCAGCAGCGAGGGGACAGGGGTCTTGTACGAGCAGTACTTC. Amino acids: CASSEGTGVLYEQYF.

This sequence joins TRBV18 and TRBJ1-2; no reliable D call. V lost 2 bases, J lost 3 bases, and 10 bases lay in between. Germline lookup yields CDR1 KGHSH and CDR2 LQKENI. CDR3 length equals 14 residues. CDR3 protein: CASSPFEAHYGYTF. DNA of the CDR3: TGTGCCAGCTCACCATTCGAGGCCCACTATGGCTACACCTTC.

V gene TRBV5-6 combines with J gene TRBJ2-6; D is undetermined. Germline CDR1 and CDR2: SGHDT and YYEEEE. V was trimmed by 3 bases and J by 4 bases, leaving 14 bases between them. The CDR3 has 16 residues. The CDR3 nucleotides read TGTGCCAGCAGCTCATACACCGCCGCCGGGGCCAACGTCCTGACTTTC. Translated, it gives CASSSYTAAGANVLTF.

This clone was seen a handful of times. The chain has TRBV7-2 and TRBJ2-7; 7 nucleotides line up with TRBD1. The CDR3 has 14 amino acids. Germline V gene lookup returns CDR1 SGHTA and CDR2 FQGNSA. V trimming: 5 bases; J trimming: 0 bases; junction bases outside the gene matches: 4. This CDR3 reads CASSRNRGSYEQYF. The DNA for the CDR3 is TGTGCCAGCAGCCGAAACAGGGGCTCCTACGAGCAGTACTTC.

The J gene is TRBJ2-3, the V gene TRBV6-6; TRBD1 aligns across 8 bases. V was clipped by 6 bases and J by 1 base; unmatched bases: 3. CDR1 and CDR2 from the germline V gene are MNHNY and SVGAGI (reference sequence). The CDR3 consists of 14 residues. CDR3 in amino acids: CASRTDRGTDTQYF. The DNA of the CDR3 is TGTGCCAGCAGGACGGACAGGGGCACAGATACGCAGTATTTT.

This chain uses TRBV27 with TRBJ2-2; 7 bases fit TRBD2. The CDR3 sequence is 14 residues long. V shed 10 bases, J shed 5 bases, and the junction held 10 bases outside the gene matches. Germline assignment: CDR1 MNHEY and CDR2 SMNVEV (reference sequence). The CDR3 sequence: CATQGHGRTGELFF. The CDR3 bases are TGTGCCACCCAAGGCCACGGGAGGACCGGGGAGCTGTTTTTT.

This chain joins TRBV25-1 and TRBJ2-7; perhaps TRBD1 as D (7 bases). CDR3 length equals 15 residues. V was pared by 6 bases and J by 2 bases, with 17 bases between. CDR1 is MGHDK, CDR2 SYGVNS, per germline. CDR3 sequence reads: CASSPAGQPPYEQYF. The CDR3 nucleotides are TGTGCCAGCAGCCCCGCGGGACAGCCGCCCTACGAGCAGTACTTC.

The rearrangement links TRBV6-5 to TRBJ2-7, with 10 bases fitting TRBD2. The germline V gene has CDR1 MNHEY and CDR2 SVGAGI. The CDR3 contains 16 residues. The V gene end was trimmed by 0 bases and the J gene end by 5 bases; junction bases not matched to a gene: 7. CDR3 region: CASSYSLAGEGHEQYF. The CDR3 DNA sequence: TGTGCCAGCAGTTACTCCCTAGCGGGGGAAGGGCACGAGCAGTACTTC.

The chain recombines TRBV2 with TRBJ2-3; 9 nucleotides match TRBD2. The CDR3 is 16 residues long. CDR1 and CDR2 (germline): SNHLY, FYNNEI. After removal of 6 bases from V and 5 bases from J, the junction contained 12 bases not matched to a gene. CDR3 amino acids: CASSSYASGVRDTQYF. The CDR3 region has the DNA TGTGCCAGCAGCTCATACGCTAGCGGGGTCCGAGATACGCAGTATTTT.

V usage is TRBV7-6 and J usage is TRBJ2-1; D is uncertain. Germline CDR1 reads SGHVS; CDR2 reads FNYEAQ. CDR3 length: 15 amino acids. V lost 2 bases and J 0 bases, leaving 8 bases between the germline ends. The CDR3 here is CASSLKTVSYNEQFF. CDR3 DNA sequence: TGTGCCAGCAGCTTAAAAACAGTCTCCTACAATGAGCAGTTCTTC.

The DNA of the CDR3 is TGTGCCAGCAGCCACATGCTTATCTTGTCGGGACAGGGAAAAGAGACCCAGTACTTC. Its translation is CASSHMLILSGQGKETQYF. This chain connects TRBV4-2 to TRBJ2-5; TRBD1 matches 9 bases. The CDR3 has 19 residues. Germline V gene data show CDR1 as LGHNA and CDR2 as YNFKEQ. J lost 3 bases, V lost 3 bases, and 17 bases had no gene match.

The chain links TRBV7-9 to TRBJ1-1; D is perhaps TRBD1 (6 bases). The CDR3 runs 13 residues. The V gene's germline CDR1 is SEHNR and CDR2 FQNEAQ (reference sequence). Deletions cut 7 bases from V and 1 base from J, with 10 bases between. CDR3 loop: CASNEGGNTEAFF. CDR3 DNA: TGTGCCAGCAACGAAGGGGGGAACACTGAAGCTTTCTTT.

This clone has only a few counts. Other DNA sequences in this specimen translate into the identical CDR3. The chain couples TRBV6-6 to TRBJ2-2, with no clear D. Trimming removed 0 bases at V and 5 bases at J, with 4 bases between. The CDR3 has 13 amino acids. CDR1 is MNHNY, CDR2 SVGAGI, per germline (reference sequence). The CDR3 protein is CASSYSSTGELFF. The CDR3 nucleotides read TGTGCCAGCAGTTACTCGTCTACCGGGGAGCTGTTTTTT.

The CDR3 here is CASSPEGYLTDTQYF. The CDR3 DNA reads TGCGCCAGCAGCCCAGAGGGTTATTTGACAGATACGCAGTATTTT. The chain employs TRBV5-1 and TRBJ2-3; weak D call: TRBD2 (5 bases). V was shortened by 4 bases and J by 3 bases, with 15 bases between the two germline ends. In germline, CDR1 is SGHRS, CDR2 YFSETQ. This CDR3 is built from 15 residues. Using reference TRBV5-1 and TRBJ2-3 for the parts outside the CDR3, the full variable domain is KAGVTQTPRYLIKTRGQQVTLSCSPISGHRSVSWYQQTPGQGLQFLFEYFSETQRNKGNFPGRFSGRQFSNSRSEMNVSTLELGDSALYLCASSPEGYLTDTQYFGPGTRLTVL.

The rearrangement links TRBV5-1 to TRBJ2-7, with 13 bases aligning to TRBD2. The CDR3 covers 15 residues. Germline CDR1 SGHRS, CDR2 YFSETQ. J was trimmed by 2 bases and V by 2 bases; bases with no gene match: 1. The CDR3 protein is CASSFGTSGTYEQYF. Written as DNA, the CDR3 is TGCGCCAGCAGCTTCGGGACTAGCGGGACCTACGAGCAGTACTTC.